Listed here are 21 T cell receptor beta chains from one sample, sequenced in a study of T cells in Graves' hyperthyroidism and ophthalmopathy. Authors of the study amplified TCR beta CDR3 regions from RNA transcripts. The study used the HTBI primer set for a first-round RT-PCR of the TCR CDR3. Using its own MiXCR run on the multiplex PCR reads, TCRdb lists one record per CDR3 protein. The data show 390,000 or so distinct CDR3 sequences, with approximately 14% seen just once and approximately 13% held by the top ten. The sequenced sample consisted of blood. Source of these receptors: a man younger than 35 with Graves' ophthalmopathy.

This clonotype was seen many times. The chain has TRBV11-2 and TRBJ1-1, with 7 nucleotides matching TRBD1. V shed 2 bases and J 4 bases; nucleotides not matched to a gene: 1. The CDR3 runs to 13 residues. Germline lookup yields CDR1 SGHAT and CDR2 FQNNGV. This CDR3 is CASSLYRGTEAFF. CDR3 DNA: TGTGCCAGCAGCTTATACAGGGGCACTGAAGCTTTCTTT.

This clonotype was found many times. CDR3 sequence reads: CAISLASHREVNTEAFF. CDR3 coding DNA: TGTGCCATCAGCCTCGCCTCCCACAGGGAGGTGAACACTGAAGCTTTCTTT. The rearrangement links TRBV10-3 to TRBJ1-1; D possibly corresponds to TRBD1 (6 bases). The CDR3 is 17 residues long. Deletions cut 6 bases from V and 0 bases from J, with 20 bases between. Germline V CDR1 and CDR2: ENHRY, SYGVKD.

The sample holds many counts of this clonotype. V gene TRBV6-1 combines with J gene TRBJ1-5; D uncertain. The CDR3 is 14 amino acids. Germline V gene sequence: CDR1 MNHNS, CDR2 SASEGT. Trimming stripped 3 bases from V and 2 bases from J, with 8 bases between. CDR3: CASSDPSGNQPQHF. Written as DNA, the CDR3 is TGTGCCAGCAGTGACCCTTCCGGCAATCAGCCCCAGCATTTT.

The table lists this clonotype with many counts. The J gene is TRBJ1-1, the V gene TRBV13, with D perhaps matching TRBD1 (5 bases). Germline V lookup: CDR1 PRHDT, CDR2 FYEKMQ (reference sequence). The CDR3 covers 15 residues. Trimming cost V 4 bases and J 5 bases, with 17 bases left between them. In nucleotides, the CDR3 is TGTGCCAGCAGCTCTAGCGGGGGGAAGTCGACTGAAGCTTTCTTT. It codes for CASSSSGGKSTEAFF.

This clonotype was counted ten times or more. J is TRBJ2-7 and V is TRBV7-2, with TRBD2 matching over 8 bases. V was pared by 5 bases and J by 3 bases, with 9 bases of the junction left unmatched. CDR1 is SGHTA and CDR2 is FQGNSA in the germline V gene. This CDR3 has 15 amino acids. The CDR3 sequence is CASSSDREGRYEQYF. DNA for the CDR3: TGTGCCAGCAGCAGCGACCGGGAGGGCCGCTACGAGCAGTACTTC.

This clonotype appeared many times. The chain is built from TRBV20-1 and TRBJ2-7, with 11 bases lining up with TRBD1. V lost 1 base and J lost 4; bases outside the gene matches: 9. CDR3 size: 16 residues. The germline CDR1 and CDR2 sequences are DFQATT and SNEGSKA (reference sequence). CDR3 sequence reads: CSARATGTGGSYEQYF. CDR3 sequence (DNA): TGCAGTGCTAGAGCCACCGGGACAGGGGGTTCGTACGAGCAGTACTTC.

The count of this clonotype is one. The chain employs TRBV2 and TRBJ2-7, with 10 nucleotides matching TRBD2. The V gene end was trimmed by 7 bases and the J gene end by 0 bases; junction bases not matched to a gene: 6. The CDR3 contains 15 residues. Germline CDR1 SNHLY, CDR2 FYNNEI. The CDR3 region is CASTPSGGISYEQYF. The DNA of the CDR3 is TGTGCCAGCACCCCTAGCGGGGGAATCTCCTACGAGCAGTACTTC.

This clonotype was counted at least ten times. This chain links TRBV29-1 with TRBJ2-3, with TRBD2 as a possible D gene (6 bases). The CDR3 runs 14 residues. Between the trimmed V and J ends, which lost 1 base and 0 bases, there was a span of 8 bases. Germline V gene data show CDR1 as SQVTM and CDR2 as ANQGSEA. This chain's CDR3 is CSVEGRVSTDTQYF. CDR3 in DNA: TGCAGCGTTGAAGGGAGGGTTAGCACAGATACGCAGTATTTT.

This clonotype was recorded at least ten times. The chain has TRBV5-1 and TRBJ1-1; TRBD1 aligns across 9 bases. CDR1 is SGHRS, CDR2 YFSETQ, per germline. The CDR3 has 14 amino acids. The V gene end was trimmed by 5 bases and the J gene end by 7 bases; junction bases not matched to a gene: 9. The CDR3 protein is CASRGEQGALEAFF. CDR3 DNA sequence: TGCGCCAGCAGGGGAGAACAGGGGGCCCTTGAAGCTTTCTTT.

With regard to this clonotype: A read error may be the cause here, since a much bigger clone is one base away. The rearrangement joins TRBV20-1 to TRBJ2-1; the match to TRBD2 covers 7 bases. Per germline, CDR1 DFQATT and CDR2 SNEGSKA (reference sequence). The CDR3 spans 16 residues. With 2 bases clipped from V and 8 bases from J, the junction kept 15 bases outside the gene matches. CDR3 coding DNA: TGCAGTGCTAGACCGACCGTCTTACCAGCGGGACATGAGCAGTTCTTC. It translates to CSARPTVLPAGHEQFF.

This clonotype showed up many times. This chain joins TRBV11-2 and TRBJ1-5; no clear D gene. The V gene's germline CDR1 is SGHAT and CDR2 FQNNGV. This CDR3 has 12 residues. The ends were cut back, 6 bases at V and 6 bases at J, with 9 bases in the middle. The CDR3, as DNA: TGTGCCAGCAGTTCCCCCAGTCAGCCCCAGCATTTT. Translating it yields CASSSPSQPQHF.

This clonotype was seen many times. The rearrangement joins TRBV20-1 to TRBJ2-1; no reliable D call. Germline V gene data show CDR1 as DFQATT and CDR2 as SNEGSKA (reference sequence). V lost 3 bases and J lost 3, with 6 bases in between. This CDR3 comprises 12 residues. DNA of the CDR3: TGCAGTGCTAGTCACGGCTACAATGAGCAGTTCTTC. It translates to CSASHGYNEQFF.

In this sample, this clonotype turned up many times. The gene calls are TRBV7-2 and TRBJ1-2; 7 nucleotides agree with TRBD1. This CDR3 is built from 15 residues. CDR1 and CDR2 (germline): SGHTA, FQGNSA. V was clipped by 0 bases and J by 2 bases; unmatched bases: 3. The chain's CDR3 is CASSLASGQNYGYTF. The CDR3 DNA sequence: TGTGCCAGCAGCTTAGCTTCGGGACAGAACTATGGCTACACCTTC.

The chain joins TRBV7-8 to TRBJ1-2, with D possibly matching TRBD1 (6 bases). Per the germline V gene, CDR1 is SGHVS and CDR2 is FQNEAQ. The CDR3 is 17 residues long. Trimming removed 0 bases at V and 3 bases at J, with 17 bases between. The CDR3 sequence is CASSLARPRGPYYGYTF. The CDR3 region has the DNA TGTGCCAGCAGCTTAGCGCGTCCCAGGGGCCCCTACTATGGCTACACCTTC.

In this sample, this clonotype turned up a few times. This chain links TRBV20-1 with TRBJ1-4; 7 nucleotides agree with TRBD1. The CDR3 has 16 amino acids. With V trimmed by 3 bases and J by 4 bases, 11 bases remained unmatched. Germline CDR1 DFQATT, CDR2 SNEGSKA (reference sequence). DNA for the CDR3: TGCAGTGCTAGTTCCTATCTGACAGGGCGTAATGAAAAACTGTTTTTT. Its translation is CSASSYLTGRNEKLFF.

The J gene is TRBJ1-5, the V gene TRBV20-1; 8 nucleotides agree with TRBD1. Trimming removed 5 bases from V and 5 bases from J; junction bases left unmatched: 8. Germline CDR1 and CDR2: DFQATT and SNEGSKA (reference sequence). CDR3 size: 14 residues. Here the CDR3 DNA reads TGCAGTGCTTGGAGAGGACAGGGTGATCAGCCCCAGCATTTT. It translates to CSAWRGQGDQPQHF.

Details on this clonotype: A much larger clonotype is one base distant, so this may be a read error. This rearrangement joins TRBV6-2 or TRBV6-3 to TRBJ2-1, with 8 bases lining up with TRBD1. Per germline, CDR1 MNHEY and CDR2 SVGEGT. V shed 4 bases, J shed 8 bases, and the junction held 10 bases outside the gene matches. The CDR3 runs to 15 residues. CDR3 protein: CASSFSRTGYDEQFF. In DNA form, the CDR3 reads TGTGCCAGCAGTTTCTCCCGGACAGGGTACGATGAGCAGTTCTTC.

This clonotype appeared many times. The V and J genes are TRBV19 and TRBJ1-5; 8 nucleotides match TRBD1. The CDR3 sequence is 17 residues long. With 4 bases clipped from V and 2 bases from J, the junction kept 10 bases outside the gene matches. CDR1 and CDR2 (germline): LNHDA, SQIVND (reference sequence). CDR3 residues: CASSTSGQGLGNQPQHF. The CDR3 region has the DNA TGTGCCAGTAGTACCTCCGGACAGGGCCTCGGCAATCAGCCCCAGCATTTT.

This clonotype was seen ten or more times. The chain uses TRBV4-1 and TRBJ2-1; TRBD1 agrees at 11 bases. The CDR3 extends over 16 amino acids. Germline values: CDR1 MGHRA, CDR2 YSYEKL. The V segment lost 5 bases and the J segment 6 bases; nucleotides outside the gene matches: 9. The CDR3 spells CASSSWTGGRGNEQFF. The CDR3 region has the DNA TGCGCCAGCAGCAGCTGGACAGGGGGCAGGGGCAATGAGCAGTTCTTC.

This clonotype occurred many times. CDR3 region: CASSPPSGNKDTQYF. The CDR3 DNA is TGTGCCAGCTCACCACCGAGCGGGAACAAAGATACGCAGTATTTT. The V call is TRBV18, the J call TRBJ2-3; 7 bases map to TRBD2. The length of the CDR3 is 15 residues. V was clipped by 0 bases and J by 5 bases; unmatched bases: 5. Germline CDR1 and CDR2: KGHSH and LQKENI.

In regard to this clonotype: Relative to the germline gene, one junction end is altered; a read error may explain this. The chain is built from TRBV29-1 and TRBJ2-1; TRBD1 or TRBD2 may be the D gene (6 bases each). Germline V gives CDR1 SQVTM, CDR2 ANQGSEA. This CDR3 spans 16 amino acids. Here the CDR3 reads CSVDSRGGFTYNGQFF. In DNA form, the CDR3 reads TGCAGCGTTGATTCCAGGGGAGGTTTTACCTACAATGGGCAGTTCTTC.